This TCR beta chain was sequenced in a study of CD8+CD57+ T cells in acquired aplastic anemia. On the study more broadly: Yields of DNA that came from sorted CD4+ and CD8+ cells averaged approximately 3.2 ug. Healthy donors averaged around 10 million reads for CD4+ cells.

Findings and caveats of the study: CD8+ Simpson's diversity in patients was not significantly different from that in controls. Between patients and controls, approximately 29 CD8+ CDR3 sequences were found in common.

V was clipped by 5 bases and J by 4 bases; unmatched bases: 20. The CDR3 contains 20 residues. Germline loops: CDR1 KGHDR, CDR2 SFDVKD. CDR3 and TCR beta VDJ profiling relied on a genomic DNA template. TCRdb independently ran MiXCR on the reads; one entry per CDR3 protein. The data hold 150,000 to 200,000 distinct CDR3 sequences, with just under 65% observed a single time. With respect to this clonotype: Its target is unknown.

Sequencing input: sorted CD4+, CD8+, or CD8+CD57+ T cells (not recorded which) from PBMCs. The chain is built from TRBV24-1 and TRBJ2-7, with 12 nucleotides matching TRBD1. The receptor comes from a human donor in good health. Written as DNA, the CDR3 is TGTGCCACCAGTGCTAGGGGACAGGGGGCTAAAACGGGAGTCGTTTACGAGCAGTACTTC. Translated, it gives CATSARGQGAKTGVVYEQYF.